These 24 T cell receptor beta chains came from one sample sequenced in a study of T cell repertoires in cytomegalovirus infection. TCRdb passed the reads through MiXCR, listing each CDR3 protein once. This sample has just under 300,000 distinct CDR3 sequences; around 10% occur once, and the top ten carry 2% to 3%. Specimen: PBMCs. The receptors shown here come from a human donor in good health (CMV status not recorded). Some clones in this sample may be carry-over from other donors' samples.

This rearrangement joins TRBV5-1 to TRBJ2-1; 8 positions match TRBD1. The CDR3 covers 14 residues. Germline CDR1 and CDR2: SGHRS and YFSETQ. J was trimmed by 6 bases and V by 5 bases; bases with no gene match: 7. CDR3 in amino acids: CASRQDRAINEQFF. The CDR3 DNA follows: TGCGCCAGCAGACAGGACAGGGCGATCAATGAGCAGTTCTTC.

This clonotype was counted many times. V and J are TRBV10-1 and TRBJ2-3; D is unclear. The CDR3 totals 14 residues. Trimming cost V 0 bases and J 8 bases, with 12 bases left between them. Germline lookup yields CDR1 WNHNN and CDR2 SYGVQD (reference sequence). This CDR3 is CASSESSGRGTQYF. CDR3 sequence (DNA): TGCGCCAGCAGTGAGTCGTCAGGTCGAGGTACGCAGTATTTT.

The table lists this clonotype with many counts. This chain uses TRBV12-3 or TRBV12-4 with TRBJ1-3, with D maybe TRBD1 (6 bases). The germline V and J ends were trimmed by 4 bases and 8 bases, with 15 bases remaining between them. This CDR3 comprises 14 residues. The CDR3 coding sequence is TGTGCCAGCAGTTCAACAGGGACGGGCGACACCATATATTTT. Translating gives CASSSTGTGDTIYF.

The sample holds many counts of this clonotype. The rearrangement uses TRBV12-3 or TRBV12-4 and TRBJ1-5, with TRBD1 matching over 9 bases. After removal of 6 bases from V and 6 bases from J, the junction contained 9 bases not matched to a gene. The CDR3 extends over 15 amino acids. In nucleotides, the CDR3 is TGTGCCAGCAGCTACCGGATGGACAGGGGTCAGCCCCAGCATTTT. Translating it yields CASSYRMDRGQPQHF.

This clonotype was seen more than once but under ten times. V usage is TRBV2 and J usage is TRBJ1-1; 7 bases agree with TRBD1. Unmatched junction bases numbered 5, after V lost 6 bases and J lost 4 bases. CDR1 and CDR2 from the germline V gene are SNHLY and FYNNEI. This CDR3 is built from 13 residues. Here the CDR3 DNA reads TGTGCCAGCAGGGAGACAGGGTCCACTGAAGCTTTCTTT. Amino acids: CASRETGSTEAFF. Filled out from reference TRBV2 and TRBJ1-1, the complete variable domain reads EPEVTQTPSHQVTQMGQEVILRCVPISNHLYFYWYRQILGQKVEFLVSFYNNEISEKSEIFDDQFSVERPDGSNFTLKIRSTKLEDSAMYFCASRETGSTEAFFGQGTRLTVV.

The gene calls are TRBV5-1 and TRBJ1-6, with D perhaps matching TRBD1 (6 bases). The germline V gene encodes CDR1 SGHRS and CDR2 YFSETQ. Trimming cost V 4 bases and J 10 bases, with 15 bases left between them. This CDR3 has 14 amino acids. The CDR3 DNA is TGCGCCAGCAGCCCCGGACAGCCGCAGTCACCCCTCCACTTT. Its protein is CASSPGQPQSPLHF.

This clonotype showed up many times. This chain uses TRBV6-5 with TRBJ1-5, with TRBD1 as a possible D gene (6 bases). The CDR3 runs 15 residues. Germline lookup yields CDR1 MNHEY and CDR2 SVGAGI. V was pared by 0 bases and J by 0 bases, with 6 bases between. The CDR3 spells CASSYSDSSNQPQHF. The DNA for the CDR3 is TGTGCCAGCAGTTACTCGGACAGTAGCAATCAGCCCCAGCATTTT.

The sample holds many counts of this clonotype. The rearrangement links TRBV5-1 to TRBJ2-5; possible D gene TRBD2, 6 bases. Deletions cut 4 bases from V and 5 bases from J, with 21 bases between. The CDR3 runs 16 residues. Per the germline V gene, CDR1 is SGHRS and CDR2 is YFSETQ. The CDR3 sequence: CASSDAGTPVRETQYF. DNA of the CDR3: TGCGCCAGCAGCGACGCCGGGACTCCAGTGAGGGAGACCCAGTACTTC.

The chain joins TRBV5-4 to TRBJ2-5, with 8 positions matching TRBD1. Losses at the gene ends were 5 bases for V and 4 bases for J; bases not matched to a gene: 10. The CDR3 spans 15 residues. Germline assignment: CDR1 SGHNT and CDR2 YYREEE (reference sequence). The CDR3 here is CASRVLQGGGETQYF. Here the CDR3 DNA reads TGTGCCAGCAGGGTACTACAGGGGGGTGGAGAGACCCAGTACTTC.

This clonotype was seen many times. The chain carries TRBV6-6 and TRBJ2-5; D possibly corresponds to TRBD2 (7 bases). The CDR3 contains 15 residues. The V and J ends lost 2 bases and 4 bases respectively, with 14 bases between them. Germline values: CDR1 MNHNY, CDR2 SVGAGI (reference sequence). The CDR3 DNA follows: TGTGCCAGCAGTTACCCAGGGGACTACGCAGAGACCCAGTACTTC. It codes for CASSYPGDYAETQYF.

The sample holds many counts of this clonotype. This chain joins TRBV14 and TRBJ2-1, with D tentatively TRBD2 (7 bases). The V end was cut by 4 bases, the J end by 7 bases, with 11 bases between. Germline CDR1 is SGHDN and CDR2 is FVKESK. The CDR3 has 13 residues. CDR3 sequence reads: CASSRGGWNEQFF. The CDR3 DNA reads as TGTGCCAGCAGCCGCGGGGGCTGGAATGAGCAGTTCTTC.

This clonotype was recorded many times. The gene calls are TRBV16 and TRBJ1-1; perhaps TRBD1 as D (5 bases). CDR3 length equals 16 residues. Germline V gene data show CDR1 as KGHSY and CDR2 as FQNENV. V lost 0 bases and J 0 bases, leaving 11 bases between the germline ends. The CDR3 loop is CASSQSWQGVNTEAFF. In nucleotides, the CDR3 is TGTGCCAGCAGCCAATCATGGCAGGGAGTGAACACTGAAGCTTTCTTT. The variable domain in full, with the rest retrieved from reference TRBV16 and TRBJ1-1, is GEEVAQTPKHLVRGEGQKAKLYCAPIKGHSYVFWYQQVLKNEFKFLISFQNENVFDETGMPKERFSAKCLPNSPCSLEIQATKLEDSAVYFCASSQSWQGVNTEAFFGQGTRLTVV.

The rearrangement uses TRBV7-9 and TRBJ1-4; 7 bases are shared with TRBD1. There are 15 residues in the CDR3. Germline V gene sequence: CDR1 SEHNR, CDR2 FQNEAQ (reference sequence). V shed 5 bases, J shed 2 bases, and the junction held 5 bases outside the gene matches. The CDR3 here is CASSPTGLTNEKLFF. The DNA of the CDR3 is TGTGCCAGCAGCCCGACAGGGCTCACTAATGAAAAACTGTTTTTT.

The table lists this clonotype with many counts. V is TRBV15 and J is TRBJ1-2; no firm D call. The CDR3 has 15 residues. Per germline, CDR1 LNHNV and CDR2 YYDKDF (reference sequence). V was pared by 1 base and J by 4 bases, with 13 bases between. CDR3 protein: CATSRVRKPSYGYTF. DNA of the CDR3: TGTGCCACCAGCAGAGTGCGAAAACCTTCCTATGGCTACACCTTC.

This clonotype showed up many times. V gene TRBV6-6 combines with J gene TRBJ2-1; weak D call: TRBD2 (5 bases). CDR3 length: 14 amino acids. V dropped 2 bases and J dropped 7 bases, with 12 bases sitting between them. The germline V gene has CDR1 MNHNY and CDR2 SVGAGI (reference sequence). The CDR3 here is CASSYRGRKNEQFF. The CDR3 region has the DNA TGTGCCAGCAGTTACCGGGGAAGAAAGAATGAGCAGTTCTTC.

This clonotype was seen more than once but under ten times. This chain joins TRBV28 and TRBJ1-2, with 7 bases aligning to TRBD1. Germline CDR1 reads MDHEN; CDR2 reads SYDVKM. J lost 4 bases, V lost 6 bases, and 5 bases had no gene match. CDR3 length: 13 residues. The CDR3 here is CASRAGTVYGYTF. The CDR3, as DNA: TGTGCCAGCAGAGCCGGGACAGTCTATGGCTACACCTTC.

There are many counts of this clonotype. The chain carries TRBV10-3 and TRBJ2-5; D remains ambiguous. Trimming removed 0 bases at V and 1 base at J, with 9 bases between. The CDR3 is 15 amino acids. Germline CDR1 ENHRY, CDR2 SYGVKD. CDR3 nucleotide sequence: TGTGCCATCAGTGAGTCGACTCATAGCCAAGAGACCCAGTACTTC. Residues: CAISESTHSQETQYF.

This clonotype was seen repeatedly, ten times or more. This chain connects TRBV6-5 to TRBJ1-4; 10 bases line up with TRBD1. Germline V CDR1 and CDR2: MNHEY, SVGAGI. The CDR3 consists of 14 residues. V shed 6 bases, J shed 8 bases, and the junction held 6 bases outside the gene matches. Here the CDR3 reads CASRKTDRGEKLFF. The CDR3 nucleotides read TGTGCCAGCAGGAAAACGGACAGGGGGGAAAAACTGTTTTTT.

This clonotype was recorded a few times. This rearrangement joins TRBV5-4 to TRBJ2-7; TRBD1 matches at 8 bases. Germline V gives CDR1 SGHNT, CDR2 YYREEE (reference sequence). The CDR3 contains 15 residues. The junction had 8 bases not matched to a gene; V was cut back by 1 base and J by 5 bases. Here the CDR3 reads CASSLTPGQVHEQYF. CDR3 nucleotides: TGTGCCAGCAGCTTGACCCCGGGACAGGTCCACGAGCAGTACTTC.

This clonotype has at least ten counts. The chain couples TRBV14 to TRBJ2-2, with D hard to call. Germline CDR1 is SGHDN and CDR2 is FVKESK. There are 15 residues in the CDR3. The V end was cut by 0 bases, the J end by 8 bases, with 13 bases between. The CDR3 sequence is CASSQDYGSSGELFF. The CDR3 DNA is TGTGCCAGCAGCCAAGATTATGGCAGTTCAGGGGAGCTGTTTTTT. Full variable domain (missing parts from reference TRBV14 and TRBJ2-2): EAGVTQFPSHSVIEKGQTVTLRCDPISGHDNLYWYRRVMGKEIKFLLHFVKESKQDESGMPNNRFLAERTGGTYSTLKVQPAELEDSGVYFCASSQDYGSSGELFFGEGSRLTVL.

V and J are TRBV5-4 and TRBJ2-7; D unclear. Trimming shortened V by 0 bases and J by 3 bases, and 4 bases separated the two germline ends. The CDR3 extends over 12 amino acids. Germline V CDR1 and CDR2: SGHNT, YYREEE (reference sequence). CDR3 nucleotide sequence: TGTGCCAGCAGCTTGGACCGCTACGAGCAGTACGTC. Its protein is CASSLDRYEQYV.

Ten or more counts support this clonotype. The chain recombines TRBV7-2 with TRBJ1-5, with a weak D call TRBD1 (6 bases). Trimming pared 5 bases from V and 3 bases from J, leaving 11 bases between. From germline, CDR1 is SGHTA and CDR2 FQGNSA. The CDR3 runs to 14 residues. The CDR3 DNA reads TGTGCCAGCAGCCCACAGGGTTACAATCAGCCCCAGCATTTT. Translated: CASSPQGYNQPQHF.

This clonotype was recorded at least ten times. The V gene is TRBV7-2, the J gene TRBJ2-5; maybe TRBD2 (6 bases). This CDR3 contains 14 residues. The germline gives CDR1 SGHTA, CDR2 FQGNSA. Trimming left V 6 bases short and J 5 bases short, with 16 bases between. The CDR3 DNA reads as TGTGCCAGCAGGCGGGGCGGCCCCATTGAGACCCAGTACTTC. It encodes CASRRGGPIETQYF.

At least ten counts were recorded for this clonotype. The chain carries TRBV5-1 and TRBJ1-1, with 8 bases that match TRBD1. Germline CDR1 and CDR2: SGHRS and YFSETQ. V dropped 0 bases and J dropped 6; count of bases not matched to a gene: 10. This CDR3 spans 16 amino acids. The CDR3 sequence is CASSLEPRQGISEAFF. CDR3 sequence (DNA): TGCGCCAGCAGCTTGGAGCCTCGACAGGGGATCTCTGAAGCTTTCTTT. The variable domain in full, completed from reference TRBV5-1 and TRBJ1-1, reads KAGVTQTPRYLIKTRGQQVTLSCSPISGHRSVSWYQQTPGQGLQFLFEYFSETQRNKGNFPGRFSGRQFSNSRSEMNVSTLELGDSALYLCASSLEPRQGISEAFFGQGTRLTVV.